Shown below are 25 T cell receptor beta chains from a single sample sequenced in a study of CD8 T cells in ankylosing spondylitis. Via MiXCR, TCRdb re-called the 5' RACE reads, giving one row per CDR3 protein. The data show 85,000 to 100,000 distinct CDR3 sequences, about 8.5% seen once. The sequenced material came from blood, either unsorted or a sorted T cell fraction (not recorded which). All receptors come from a male donor with ankylosing spondylitis or in good health (not recorded which).

This clonotype was picked up a small number of times. This chain links TRBV5-1 with TRBJ1-1; no reliable D call. The CDR3 runs to 14 residues. Between the trimmed V and J ends, which lost 3 bases and 0 bases, there was a span of 9 bases. In germline, CDR1 is SGHRS, CDR2 YFSETQ. CDR3 in amino acids: CASSWSDLNTEAFF. The CDR3 bases are TGCGCCAGCAGCTGGAGTGATTTGAACACTGAAGCTTTCTTT.

This clonotype was recorded many times. V usage is TRBV12-3 or TRBV12-4 and J usage is TRBJ2-2; unclear D gene. The ends were cut back, 3 bases at V and 4 bases at J, with 9 bases in the middle. The CDR3 has 14 amino acids. CDR3 protein: CASSFGRSTGELFF. CDR3 sequence (DNA): TGTGCCAGCAGTTTTGGCAGGAGCACCGGGGAGCTGTTTTTT.

This clonotype came up many times. V gene TRBV5-1 combines with J gene TRBJ1-1, with D unresolved. CDR3 size: 12 residues. The germline V gene encodes CDR1 SGHRS and CDR2 YFSETQ. The ends were cut back, 1 base at V and 5 bases at J, with 6 bases in the middle. CDR3 residues: CASSLRGTEAFF. The CDR3 DNA sequence: TGCGCCAGCAGCTTGAGAGGGACTGAAGCTTTCTTT.

This clonotype was seen at least ten times. V usage is TRBV7-9 and J usage is TRBJ2-5, with D perhaps TRBD2 (6 bases). The CDR3 runs 14 residues. Germline CDR1 SEHNR, CDR2 FQNEAQ (reference sequence). V dropped 2 bases and J dropped 5 bases, with 12 bases sitting between them. The CDR3 sequence is CASSLREADETQYF. CDR3 coding DNA: TGTGCCAGCAGCTTAAGGGAGGCAGACGAGACCCAGTACTTC.

Written as DNA, the CDR3 is TGCGCCAGCAGCTTGGATGGGGGAGGGAACACTGAAGCTTTCTTT. It codes for CASSLDGGGNTEAFF. This chain joins TRBV5-1 and TRBJ1-1; the D gene is possibly TRBD1 (5 bases). V was shortened by 0 bases and J by 1 base, with 10 bases between the two germline ends. Germline V gene data show CDR1 as SGHRS and CDR2 as YFSETQ. The CDR3 is made up of 15 amino acids. Full variable domain (remainder filled in from reference TRBV5-1 and TRBJ1-1): KAGVTQTPRYLIKTRGQQVTLSCSPISGHRSVSWYQQTPGQGLQFLFEYFSETQRNKGNFPGRFSGRQFSNSRSEMNVSTLELGDSALYLCASSLDGGGNTEAFFGQGTRLTVV.

The table lists this clonotype with many counts. This chain joins TRBV7-2 and TRBJ2-2, with 12 nucleotides matching TRBD2. This CDR3 is 16 amino acids long. Germline trimming cut 6 bases from V and 4 bases from J; bases unmatched to any gene: 6. Germline CDR1 is SGHTA and CDR2 is FQGNSA. CDR3 coding DNA: TGTGCCAGCAGAGGGCTAGCGGGAGGGTCCACCGGGGAGCTGTTTTTT. Its translation: CASRGLAGGSTGELFF.

This clonotype has at least ten counts. V gene TRBV20-1 combines with J gene TRBJ1-2, with 10 bases fitting TRBD1. The CDR3 loop spans 16 amino acids. The trim removed 1 base at V and 3 bases at J, leaving 8 bases unmatched. Germline CDR1 DFQATT, CDR2 SNEGSKA (reference sequence). CDR3: CSARAPDRGQDYGYTF. The CDR3 nucleotides are TGCAGTGCTAGAGCCCCCGACAGGGGGCAAGACTATGGCTACACCTTC.

This chain connects TRBV19 to TRBJ2-1; 9 bases align to TRBD2. CDR3 size: 15 residues. The germline V gene encodes CDR1 LNHDA and CDR2 SQIVND (reference sequence). The V and J ends lost 3 bases and 6 bases, in that order; junction bases with no gene match: 6. The CDR3 sequence: CASSISAGGRNEQFF. CDR3 sequence (DNA): TGTGCCAGTAGTATTTCGGCGGGAGGGCGCAATGAGCAGTTCTTC. The variable domain in full, completed from reference TRBV19 and TRBJ2-1, reads DGGITQSPKYLFRKEGQNVTLSCEQNLNHDAMYWYRQDPGQGLRLIYYSQIVNDFQKGDIAEGYSVSREKKESFPLTVTSAQKNPTAFYLCASSISAGGRNEQFFGPGTRLTVL.

In this sample, this clonotype turned up many times. V is TRBV5-6 and J is TRBJ1-2, with D perhaps TRBD1 (6 bases). The CDR3 runs to 16 residues. V was pared by 2 bases and J by 3 bases, with 17 bases between. CDR1 SGHDT and CDR2 YYEEEE come from the germline V gene. The CDR3 sequence is CASSFGVRGADYGYTF. The CDR3 bases are TGTGCCAGCAGCTTCGGTGTCAGGGGCGCCGACTATGGCTACACCTTC.

This clonotype was counted ten times or more. The CDR3 region is CASSLSRWSQPQHF. CDR3 nucleotide sequence: TGTGCCAGCAGCTTATCCAGGTGGAGCCAGCCCCAGCATTTT. The chain has TRBV7-2 and TRBJ1-5, with D uncertain. The V gene lost 2 bases and the J gene lost 7 bases, with 12 bases spanning the gap. Germline V CDR1 and CDR2: SGHTA, FQGNSA. This CDR3 comprises 14 residues. Based on the CDR3 plus reference TRBV7-2 and TRBJ1-5, the full variable domain is GAGVSQSPSNKVTEKGKDVELRCDPISGHTALYWYRQSLGQGLEFLIYFQGNSAPDKSGLPSDRFSAERTGGSVSTLTIQRTQQEDSAVYLCASSLSRWSQPQHFGDGTRLSIL.

This clonotype was counted many times. The CDR3 DNA sequence: TGCGCCAGCAGCCCCGGGACAGGGGAACGCTATGGCTACACCTTC. This sequence encodes CASSPGTGERYGYTF. The rearrangement joins TRBV4-3 to TRBJ1-2, with 10 bases aligning to TRBD1. From germline, CDR1 is LGHNA and CDR2 YSLEER. V shed 4 bases and J 4 bases; nucleotides not matched to a gene: 6. The CDR3 extends over 15 amino acids.

This clonotype was seen at least ten times. The genes are TRBV7-2 and TRBJ2-2; D gene uncertain. The CDR3 totals 14 residues. Germline V gene lookup returns CDR1 SGHTA and CDR2 FQGNSA. V lost 6 bases and J lost 1, with 9 bases in between. CDR3 sequence reads: CASSPNVNTGELFF. Here the CDR3 DNA reads TGTGCCAGCAGTCCCAACGTGAACACCGGGGAGCTGTTTTTT.

At least ten counts were recorded for this clonotype. This chain joins TRBV12-3 or TRBV12-4 and TRBJ2-3; tentatively, D is TRBD1 (5 bases). V lost 6 bases to trimming and J lost 0 bases, with 10 bases between them. CDR3 length: 14 residues. The CDR3 region has the DNA TGTGCCAGCAGGTCCTCAGGGAGCACAGATACGCAGTATTTT. Its translation: CASRSSGSTDTQYF.

This clonotype appeared many times. The chain has TRBV20-1 and TRBJ1-5; 9 positions agree with TRBD1. The CDR3 runs to 13 residues. Germline V gene lookup returns CDR1 DFQATT and CDR2 SNEGSKA (reference sequence). With 5 bases clipped from V and 6 bases from J, the junction kept 5 bases outside the gene matches. This CDR3 reads CSAYTGGSQPQHF. CDR3 in DNA: TGCAGTGCTTATACAGGGGGCAGTCAGCCCCAGCATTTT.

This clonotype was counted at least ten times. The rearrangement links TRBV1 to TRBJ1-2; the table names TRBD1, a call not compared with the DNA. TRBV1 is deemed a pseudogene. There are 16 residues in the CDR3. The CDR3 spells CTSSHFFPGANYGYTF. The CDR3 DNA is TGCACCAGCAGCCATTTTTTCCCGGGGGCTAACTATGGCTACACCTTC.

In its sample, this clonotype was seen many times. J is TRBJ2-6 and V is TRBV6-5; D unclear. The CDR3 runs to 15 residues. Germline loops: CDR1 MNHEY, CDR2 SVGAGI. V was clipped by 3 bases and J by 2 bases, with 8 bases between them. This CDR3 is CASSYFPAGANVLTF. CDR3 DNA sequence: TGTGCCAGCAGTTATTTCCCGGCTGGGGCCAACGTCCTGACTTTC.

This clonotype was seen many times. The J gene is TRBJ1-4, the V gene TRBV7-2, with a possible D match to TRBD1 (6 bases). Trimming took 9 bases from V and 8 from J, leaving 16 bases between them. Germline V CDR1 and CDR2: SGHTA, FQGNSA. CDR3 size: 13 residues. The CDR3 is CARQQGGEEKLFF. As DNA, the CDR3 is TGTGCCAGACAACAGGGAGGGGAAGAAAAACTGTTTTTT.

This chain links TRBV27 with TRBJ2-7; 9 nucleotides agree with TRBD1. J was trimmed by 9 bases and V by 6 bases; bases with no gene match: 3. Looked up from germline, CDR1 is MNHEY and CDR2 is SMNVEV (reference sequence). This CDR3 is built from 11 residues. In nucleotides, the CDR3 is TGTGCCAGCAGGGACAGGGGCCGGCAGTACTTC. It specifies CASRDRGRQYF.

This clonotype was seen many times. J is TRBJ2-5 and V is TRBV13; 7 bases are shared with TRBD1. The CDR3 has 13 amino acids. The germline CDR1 and CDR2 sequences are PRHDT and FYEKMQ (reference sequence). The V and J ends lost 5 bases and 3 bases, in that order; junction bases with no gene match: 3. The CDR3 nucleotides are TGTGCCAGCAGCAAGGGGACAGAAGAGACCCAGTACTTC. Translating it yields CASSKGTEETQYF.

This clonotype was seen many times. This sequence joins TRBV4-3 and TRBJ2-1, with 9 bases fitting TRBD2. The CDR3 contains 14 residues. J lost 9 bases, V lost 0 bases, and 3 bases had no gene match. Germline V gene data show CDR1 as LGHNA and CDR2 as YSLEER. CDR3 in amino acids: CASSQDPSGTEQFF. The CDR3 DNA reads as TGCGCCAGCAGCCAAGATCCTAGCGGGACTGAGCAGTTCTTC.

This clonotype has ten or more counts. The chain employs TRBV20-1 and TRBJ1-6; 10 nucleotides match TRBD1. The CDR3 consists of 18 residues. Germline V gives CDR1 DFQATT, CDR2 SNEGSKA (reference sequence). Germline trimming cut 4 bases from V and 7 bases from J; bases unmatched to any gene: 16. CDR3: CSAINSRMDRGANSPLHF. CDR3 coding DNA: TGCAGTGCTATAAATAGTCGGATGGACAGGGGGGCGAATTCACCCCTCCACTTT.

Ten or more counts support this clonotype. V gene TRBV5-1 combines with J gene TRBJ2-7; 7 nucleotides agree with TRBD1. This CDR3 is built from 15 residues. Trimming removed 4 bases from V and 6 bases from J; junction bases left unmatched: 13. Germline CDR1 SGHRS, CDR2 YFSETQ. CDR3 in DNA: TGCGCCAGCAGCCCGGGACAGTCCCTCGGGTTCGAGCAGTACTTC. It specifies CASSPGQSLGFEQYF.

Worth noting for this clonotype: Given a much more abundant clone one base away, this may be a read error. V gene TRBV5-6 combines with J gene TRBJ2-7; tentatively, D is TRBD1 (6 bases). The CDR3 runs 16 residues. Looked up from germline, CDR1 is SGHDT and CDR2 is YYEEEE. The V end was cut by 4 bases, the J end by 2 bases, with 19 bases between. As DNA, the CDR3 is TGTGCCAGCAGCCACATCTCAGGGGACGAAGCCTACGAGCAGTACTTC. It specifies CASSHISGDEAYEQYF.

There are many counts of this clonotype. The chain recombines TRBV7-2 with TRBJ2-7; 7 bases are a match to TRBD1. V lost 6 bases to trimming and J lost 2 bases; unmatched junction nucleotides: 10. CDR1 is SGHTA, CDR2 FQGNSA, per germline. CDR3 length equals 15 residues. The CDR3 sequence: CASSPDRVYTYEQYF. In DNA form, the CDR3 reads TGTGCCAGCAGTCCCGACAGGGTCTATACCTACGAGCAGTACTTC.

At least ten counts were recorded for this clonotype. This sequence joins TRBV7-2 and TRBJ2-1; 9 bases are shared with TRBD1. The germline V gene has CDR1 SGHTA and CDR2 FQGNSA. Trimming removed 4 bases from V and 7 bases from J; junction bases left unmatched: 5. The CDR3 spans 14 residues. DNA of the CDR3: TGTGCCAGCAGCTCACAGGGGGCTGGGAATGAGCAGTTCTTC. This translates into CASSSQGAGNEQFF.